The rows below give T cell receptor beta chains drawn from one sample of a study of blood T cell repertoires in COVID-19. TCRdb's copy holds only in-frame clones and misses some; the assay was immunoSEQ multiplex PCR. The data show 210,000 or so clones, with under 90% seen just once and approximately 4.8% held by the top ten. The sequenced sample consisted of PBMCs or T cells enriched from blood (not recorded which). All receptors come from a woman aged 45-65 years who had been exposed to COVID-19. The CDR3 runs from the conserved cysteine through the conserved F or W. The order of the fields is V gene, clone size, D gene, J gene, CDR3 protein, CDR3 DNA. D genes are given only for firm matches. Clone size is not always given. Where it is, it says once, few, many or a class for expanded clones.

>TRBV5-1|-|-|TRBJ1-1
CASSSRGVLGTEAFF
TGCGCCAGCAGCTCCAGGGGCGTTCTGGGCACTGAAGCTTTCTTT
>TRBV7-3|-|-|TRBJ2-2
CASSHGGTGELFF
TGTGCCAGCAGTCATGGAGGTACCGGGGAGCTGTTTTTT
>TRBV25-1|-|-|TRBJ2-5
CASSELHTQETQYF
TGTGCCAGCAGTGAATTGCACACCCAAGAGACCCAGTACTTC
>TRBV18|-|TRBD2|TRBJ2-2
CASAGVEFGELFF
TGTGCCAGCGCGGGAGTGGAATTCGGGGAGCTGTTTTTT
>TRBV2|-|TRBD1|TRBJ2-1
CARAPRTGSHGYNEQFF
TGTGCCAGAGCACCCAGGACAGGGTCCCACGGCTACAATGAGCAGTTCTTC
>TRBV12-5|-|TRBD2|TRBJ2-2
CASGATSGGLQILVTGELFF
TGTGCTAGTGGTGCAACTAGCGGGGGCCTCCAAATCCTTGTCACCGGGGAGCTGTTTTTT
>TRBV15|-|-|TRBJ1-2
CATSRYGGDGYTF
TGTGCCACCAGCAGATACGGGGGGGACGGCTACACCTTC
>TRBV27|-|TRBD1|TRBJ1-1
CASRGQGDTEAFF
TGTGCCAGCAGGGGACAGGGGGACACTGAAGCTTTCTTT
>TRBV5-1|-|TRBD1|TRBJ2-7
CASSLVGTAYEQYF
TGCGCCAGCAGCTTGGTCGGGACAGCCTACGAGCAGTACTTC
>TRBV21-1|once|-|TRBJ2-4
CASSTVTGKNIQYF
TGTGCCAGCAGCACGGTGACAGGGAAAAACATTCAGTACTTC
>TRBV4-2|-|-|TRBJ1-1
CASSSAGAGDTEAFF
TGTGCCAGCAGCTCAGCGGGGGCGGGGGACACTGAAGCTTTCTTT
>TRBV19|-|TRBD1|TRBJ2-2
CASSIRGPGELFF
TGTGCCAGTAGTATCAGGGGGCCCGGGGAGCTGTTTTTT
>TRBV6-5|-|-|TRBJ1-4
CASRGEEKLFF
TGTGCCAGCAGGGGAGAGGAAAAACTGTTTTTT
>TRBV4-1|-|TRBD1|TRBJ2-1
CASSQGGQGAREQFF
TGCGCCAGCAGCCAAGGGGGGCAGGGGGCAAGGGAGCAGTTCTTC
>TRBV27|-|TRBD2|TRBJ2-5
CASSPLLGGFEETQYF
TGTGCCAGCAGTCCCCTTTTGGGGGGGTTCGAAGAGACCCAGTACTTC
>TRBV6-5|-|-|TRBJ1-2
CASSYLNRNYGYTF
TGTGCCAGCAGTTACCTTAACAGAAACTATGGCTACACCTTC
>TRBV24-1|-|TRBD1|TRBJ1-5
CATLRTGTEKNSNQPQHF
TGTGCCACCCTACGAACCGGGACAGAAAAGAATAGCAATCAGCCCCAGCATTTT
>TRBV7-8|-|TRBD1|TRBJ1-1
CASSPRDRALLGTEAFF
TGTGCCAGCAGCCCGCGGGACAGGGCTCTTCTCGGGACTGAAGCTTTCTTT
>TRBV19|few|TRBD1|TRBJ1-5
CASSPDRVGQPQHF
TGTGCCAGTAGTCCGGACAGGGTGGGTCAGCCCCAGCATTTT
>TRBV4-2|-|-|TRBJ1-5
CASSQGGDQPQHF
TGTGCCAGCAGCCAAGGGGGGGATCAGCCCCAGCATTTT
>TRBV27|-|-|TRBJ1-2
CASSLSGGRNYGYTF
TGTGCCAGCAGTTTATCGGGGGGGAGGAACTATGGCTACACCTTC
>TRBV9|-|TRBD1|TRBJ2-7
CASSVGDSHYEQYF
TGTGCCAGCAGCGTAGGGGACAGTCACTACGAGCAGTACTTC
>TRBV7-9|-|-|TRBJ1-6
CASGNGGYSPLHF
TGTGCCAGCGGGAACGGGGGGTACTCACCCCTCCACTTT
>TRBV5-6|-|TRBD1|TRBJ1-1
CASSSPGQGFEGAAFF
TGTGCCAGCAGCAGCCCGGGACAGGGGTTTGAGGGAGCGGCTTTCTTT
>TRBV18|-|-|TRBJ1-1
CASSYFGHSNTEAFF
TGTGCCAGCTCGTATTTTGGACATTCGAACACTGAAGCTTTCTTT
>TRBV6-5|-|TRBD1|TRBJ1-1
CASRKDRGSGTEAFF
TGTGCCAGCAGAAAGGACAGGGGTTCGGGCACTGAAGCTTTCTTT
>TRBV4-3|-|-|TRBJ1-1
CASSQSLGGVMMNTEAFF
TGCGCCAGCAGCCAATCATTGGGGGGGGTAATGATGAACACTGAAGCTTTCTTT
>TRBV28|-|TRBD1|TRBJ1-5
CASSFDRGHDQPQHF
TGTGCCAGCAGTTTCGACAGGGGGCACGATCAGCCCCAGCATTTT
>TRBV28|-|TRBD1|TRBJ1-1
CASTLPTRDRDRVDTEAFF
TGTGCCAGCACCCTACCGACCCGGGACAGGGACAGGGTTGACACTGAAGCTTTCTTT
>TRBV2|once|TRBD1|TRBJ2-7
CASSPNRGSEQYF
TGTGCCAGCAGTCCGAACAGGGGTAGCGAGCAGTACTTC
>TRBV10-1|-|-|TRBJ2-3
CASSESKRASTDTQYF
TGCGCCAGCAGTGAGTCGAAGCGCGCGAGCACAGATACGCAGTATTTT
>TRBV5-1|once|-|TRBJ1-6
CASSLRGGQNSPLHF
TGCGCCAGCAGCTTGAGAGGAGGCCAAAATTCACCCCTCCACTTT
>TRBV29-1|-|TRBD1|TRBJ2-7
CSVERGTGNEQYF
TGCAGCGTTGAACGCGGGACAGGGAACGAGCAGTACTTC
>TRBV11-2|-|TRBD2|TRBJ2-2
CASSLEAGGPGELFF
TGTGCCAGCAGCTTGGAAGCGGGGGGGCCCGGGGAGCTGTTTTTT
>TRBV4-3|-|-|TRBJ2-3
CASSQEAVISTDTQYF
TGCGCCAGCAGCCAAGAAGCGGTTATTAGCACAGATACGCAGTATTTT
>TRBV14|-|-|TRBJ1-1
CASSQEKGDTEAFF
TGTGCCAGCAGCCAAGAGAAGGGGGACACTGAAGCTTTCTTT
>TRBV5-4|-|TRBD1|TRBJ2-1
CASSPRDRNANEQFF
TGTGCCAGCAGCCCCCGGGACAGGAACGCCAATGAGCAGTTCTTC
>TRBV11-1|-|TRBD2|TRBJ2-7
CASSFRAGGPYEQYF
TGTGCCAGCAGCTTCCGGGCGGGGGGCCCCTACGAGCAGTACTTC
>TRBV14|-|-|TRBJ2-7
CASSQVAGFGEQYF
TGTGCCAGCAGCCAAGTCGCAGGGTTTGGGGAGCAGTACTTC
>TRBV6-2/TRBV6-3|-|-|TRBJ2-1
CASSPPGLGEQFF
TGTGCCAGCAGCCCCCCCGGGTTGGGTGAGCAGTTCTTC
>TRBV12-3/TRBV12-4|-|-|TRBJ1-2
CASRRGMLYGYTF
TGTGCCTCCCGGAGAGGGATGCTCTATGGCTACACCTTC
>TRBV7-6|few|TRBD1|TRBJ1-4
CASSSYQGQGEKLFF
TGTGCCAGCAGCTCCTATCAGGGACAGGGTGAAAAACTGTTTTTT
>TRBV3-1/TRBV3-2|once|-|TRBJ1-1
CASSPRGASMNTEAFF
TGTGCCAGCAGCCCCCGGGGGGCAAGCATGAACACTGAAGCTTTCTTT
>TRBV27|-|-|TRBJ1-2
CASSLKEYGYGYTF
TGTGCCAGCAGTTTAAAGGAGTACGGCTATGGCTACACCTTC
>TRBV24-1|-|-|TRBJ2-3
CATSRGLSTDTQYF
TGTGCCACCAGCAGGGGTCTTAGCACAGATACGCAGTATTTT
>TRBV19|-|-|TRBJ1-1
CASSIQVFTEAFF
TGTGCCAGTAGTATTCAGGTTTTCACTGAAGCTTTCTTT
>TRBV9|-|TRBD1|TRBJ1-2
CASSVGQGVVLTF
TGTGCCAGCAGCGTAGGCCAGGGGGTTGTACTCACCTTC
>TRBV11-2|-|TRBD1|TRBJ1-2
CATRRTGAREEGYTF
TGTGCCACAAGGAGGACAGGGGCGAGGGAGGAGGGCTACACCTTC
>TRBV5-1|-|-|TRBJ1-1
CASSASVPNTEAFF
TGCGCCAGCAGCGCGTCCGTACCGAACACTGAAGCTTTCTTT
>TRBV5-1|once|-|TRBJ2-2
CASSLAGINTGELFF
TGCGCCAGCAGCTTGGCCGGGATAAACACCGGGGAGCTGTTTTTT
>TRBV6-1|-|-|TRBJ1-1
CASSEGRASTEAFF
TGTGCCAGCAGTGAAGGGAGGGCATCCACTGAAGCTTTCTTT
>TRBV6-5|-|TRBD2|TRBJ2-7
CASGIAGTKSYEQYF
TGTGCCAGCGGAATTGCCGGGACTAAAAGCTACGAGCAGTACTTC
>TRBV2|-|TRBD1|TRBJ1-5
CASSGQGFNQPQHF
TGTGCCAGCAGCGGACAGGGCTTCAATCAGCCCCAGCATTTT
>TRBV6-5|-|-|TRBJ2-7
CASRRLVGDYEQYF
TGTGCCAGCAGACGACTAGTTGGGGACTACGAGCAGTACTTC
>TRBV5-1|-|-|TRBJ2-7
CASSFSGEQYF
TGCGCCAGCAGCTTTTCGGGCGAGCAGTACTTC
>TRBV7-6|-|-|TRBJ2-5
CASSSGGTQYF
TGTGCCAGCAGCTCCGGCGGGACCCAGTACTTC
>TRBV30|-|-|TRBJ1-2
CAWRQEGYTF
TGTGCCTGGAGACAGGAGGGCTACACCTTC
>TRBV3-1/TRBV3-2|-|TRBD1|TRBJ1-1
CASSRGQGGTEAFF
TGTGCCAGCAGCCGGGGACAGGGAGGAACTGAAGCTTTCTTT